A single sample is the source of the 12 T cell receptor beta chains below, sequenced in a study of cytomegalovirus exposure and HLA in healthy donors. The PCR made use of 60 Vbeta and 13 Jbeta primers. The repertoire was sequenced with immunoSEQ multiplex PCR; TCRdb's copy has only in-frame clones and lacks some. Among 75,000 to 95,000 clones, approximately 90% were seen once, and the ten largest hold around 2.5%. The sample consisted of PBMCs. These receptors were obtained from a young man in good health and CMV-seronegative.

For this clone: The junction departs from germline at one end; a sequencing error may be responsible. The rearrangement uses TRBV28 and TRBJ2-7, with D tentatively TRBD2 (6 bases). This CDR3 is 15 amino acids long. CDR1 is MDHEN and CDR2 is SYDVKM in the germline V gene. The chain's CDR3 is CASRLSGTVPYEQYF. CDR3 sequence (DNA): TGTGCCAGCAGGTTATCAGGGACTGTGCCCTACGAGCAGTACTTC.

The CDR3 DNA reads as TGTGCCAGCAGCTCTAGCTCTGGGGCCAACGTCCTGACTTTC. It encodes CASSSSSGANVLTF. This rearrangement joins TRBV6-5 to TRBJ2-6; D is uncertain. Trimming removed 6 bases from V and 0 bases from J, with 6 bases in between. Germline CDR1 reads MNHEY; CDR2 reads SVGAGI. This CDR3 is 14 amino acids long.

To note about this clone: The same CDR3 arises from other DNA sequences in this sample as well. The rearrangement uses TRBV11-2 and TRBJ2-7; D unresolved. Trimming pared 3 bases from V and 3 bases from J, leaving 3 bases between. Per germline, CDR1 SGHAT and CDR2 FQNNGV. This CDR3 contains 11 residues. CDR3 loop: CASSFHYEQYF. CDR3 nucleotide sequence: TGTGCCAGCAGCTTTCACTACGAGCAGTACTTC.

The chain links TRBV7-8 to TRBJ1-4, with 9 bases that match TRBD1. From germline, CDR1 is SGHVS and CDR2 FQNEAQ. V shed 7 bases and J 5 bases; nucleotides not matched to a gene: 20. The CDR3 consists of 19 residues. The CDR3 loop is CASTITQGYRGLRNEKLFF. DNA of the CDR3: TGTGCCAGCACCATAACCCAAGGGTACAGGGGGCTTCGAAATGAAAAACTGTTTTTT.

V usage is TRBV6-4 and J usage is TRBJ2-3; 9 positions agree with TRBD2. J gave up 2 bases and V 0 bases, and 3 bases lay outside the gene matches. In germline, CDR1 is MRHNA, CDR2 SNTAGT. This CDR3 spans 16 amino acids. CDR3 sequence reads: CASSDSTSGDTDTQYF. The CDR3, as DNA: TGTGCCAGCAGTGACTCGACTAGCGGAGACACAGATACGCAGTATTTT.

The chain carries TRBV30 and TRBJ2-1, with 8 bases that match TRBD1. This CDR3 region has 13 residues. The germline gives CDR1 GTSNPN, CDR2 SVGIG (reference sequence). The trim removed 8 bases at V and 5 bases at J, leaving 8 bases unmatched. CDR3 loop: CAGHGQGNNEQFF. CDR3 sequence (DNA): TGTGCCGGCCACGGACAGGGAAACAATGAGCAGTTCTTC.

The CDR3 protein is CASSPPGTVNTEAFF. The CDR3 nucleotides read TGTGCCAGCTCACCACCGGGTACAGTGAACACTGAAGCTTTCTTT. The chain joins TRBV18 to TRBJ1-1, with D unresolved. The V end lost 0 bases, the J end lost 0 bases, and 8 bases lay between the germline ends. The germline gives CDR1 KGHSH, CDR2 LQKENI. The CDR3 is 15 residues long.

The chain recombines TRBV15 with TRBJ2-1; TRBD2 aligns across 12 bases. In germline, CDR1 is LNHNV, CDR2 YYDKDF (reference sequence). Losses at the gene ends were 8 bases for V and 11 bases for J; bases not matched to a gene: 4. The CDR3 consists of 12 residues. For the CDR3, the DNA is TGTGCCACCGCCTGGACTAGCGGGAAGCAGTTCTTC. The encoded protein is CATAWTSGKQFF.

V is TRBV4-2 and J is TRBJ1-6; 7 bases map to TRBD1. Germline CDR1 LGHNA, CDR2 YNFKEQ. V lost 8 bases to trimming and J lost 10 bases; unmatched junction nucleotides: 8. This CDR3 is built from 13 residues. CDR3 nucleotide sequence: TGTGCCAGCGGGGCAGGGGGAAACTCACCCCTCCACTTT. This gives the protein CASGAGGNSPLHF.

In nucleotides, the CDR3 is TGTGCCAGCTCGCCGGGGTCGAACTACTACACCTTC. Amino acids: CASSPGSNYYTF. V is TRBV18 and J is TRBJ1-2; D remains unclear. CDR1 and CDR2 (germline): KGHSH, LQKENI. Trimming shortened V by 6 bases and J by 10 bases, and 15 bases separated the two germline ends. There are 12 residues in the CDR3.

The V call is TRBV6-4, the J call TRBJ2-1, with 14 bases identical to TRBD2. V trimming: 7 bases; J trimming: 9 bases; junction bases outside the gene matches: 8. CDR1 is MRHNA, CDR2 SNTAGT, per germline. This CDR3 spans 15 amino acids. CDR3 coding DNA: TGTGCCAGCAATCAGGGACTAGCGGGAGACAGTGAGCAGTTCTTC. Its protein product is CASNQGLAGDSEQFF.

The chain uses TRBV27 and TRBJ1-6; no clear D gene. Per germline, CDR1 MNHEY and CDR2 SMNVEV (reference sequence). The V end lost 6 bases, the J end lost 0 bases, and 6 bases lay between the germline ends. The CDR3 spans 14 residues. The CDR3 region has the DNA TGTGCCAGCAGGTCAGGCTCCTATAATTCACCCCTCCACTTT. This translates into CASRSGSYNSPLHF.